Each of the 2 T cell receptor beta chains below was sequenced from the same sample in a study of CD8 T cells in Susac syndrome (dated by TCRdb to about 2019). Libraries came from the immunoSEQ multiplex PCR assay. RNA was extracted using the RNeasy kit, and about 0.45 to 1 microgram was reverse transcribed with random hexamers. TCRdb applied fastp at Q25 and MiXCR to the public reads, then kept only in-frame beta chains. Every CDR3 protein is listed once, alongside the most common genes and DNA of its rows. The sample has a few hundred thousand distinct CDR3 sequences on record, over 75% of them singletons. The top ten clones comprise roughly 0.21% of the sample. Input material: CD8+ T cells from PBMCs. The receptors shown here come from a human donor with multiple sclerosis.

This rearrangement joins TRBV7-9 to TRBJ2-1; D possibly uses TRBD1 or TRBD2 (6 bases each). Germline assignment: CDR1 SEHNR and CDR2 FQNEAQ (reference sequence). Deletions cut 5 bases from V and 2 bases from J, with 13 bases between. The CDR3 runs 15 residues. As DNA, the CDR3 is TGTGCCAGCAGCCCGGGGGCGTACCCCTACAATGAGCAGTTCTTC. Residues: CASSPGAYPYNEQFF.

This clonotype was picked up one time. The CDR3 reads CASSIGTGKNQPQHF. For the CDR3, the DNA is TGTGCCAGCAGTATTGGGACGGGAAAAAATCAGCCCCAGCATTTT. The chain employs TRBV28 and TRBJ1-5; a weak D match, TRBD1 (5 bases). Trimming removed 5 bases from V and 4 bases from J, with 15 bases in between. Germline V gives CDR1 MDHEN, CDR2 SYDVKM. The length of the CDR3 is 15 residues.